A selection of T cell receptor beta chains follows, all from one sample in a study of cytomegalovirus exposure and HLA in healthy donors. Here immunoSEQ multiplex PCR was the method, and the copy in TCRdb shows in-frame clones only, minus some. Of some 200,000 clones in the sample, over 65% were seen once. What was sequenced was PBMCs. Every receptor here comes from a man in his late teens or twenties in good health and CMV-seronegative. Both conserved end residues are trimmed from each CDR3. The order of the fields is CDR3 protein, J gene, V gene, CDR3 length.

CDR3 protein: ASRLGLAVSYEQY
J gene: TRBJ2-7
V gene: TRBV6-6
CDR3 length: 13

CDR3 protein: ASSLQGYTEAF
J gene: TRBJ1-1
V gene: TRBV2
CDR3 length: 11

CDR3 protein: ASSVGGTSSINEQF
J gene: TRBJ2-1
V gene: TRBV9
CDR3 length: 14

CDR3 protein: ASSLMSGSTYEQY
J gene: TRBJ2-7
V gene: TRBV27
CDR3 length: 13

CDR3 protein: ASSPLTGEKLF
J gene: TRBJ1-4
V gene: TRBV7-7
CDR3 length: 11

CDR3 protein: ASTGWVLYNEQF
J gene: TRBJ2-1
V gene: TRBV6-1
CDR3 length: 12

CDR3 protein: SAKQQGLNTEAF
J gene: TRBJ1-1
V gene: TRBV29-1
CDR3 length: 12

CDR3 protein: SGLRPGGLGNEQF
J gene: TRBJ2-1
V gene: TRBV29-1
CDR3 length: 13

CDR3 protein: ASSNGGYNEQF
J gene: TRBJ2-1
V gene: TRBV6-5
CDR3 length: 11

CDR3 protein: ASSPQAGEMSQPQH
J gene: TRBJ1-5
V gene: TRBV4-2
CDR3 length: 14

CDR3 protein: ASSLGVQPQH
J gene: TRBJ1-5
V gene: TRBV7-2
CDR3 length: 10

CDR3 protein: ASSPGDSNQPQH
J gene: TRBJ1-5
V gene: TRBV5-1
CDR3 length: 12

CDR3 protein: ATSRGQGVSYEQY
J gene: TRBJ2-7
V gene: TRBV15
CDR3 length: 13

CDR3 protein: ASSAGQGSSYGYT
J gene: TRBJ1-2
V gene: TRBV5-4
CDR3 length: 13

CDR3 protein: ASSYPTPGYT
J gene: TRBJ1-2
V gene: TRBV5-1
CDR3 length: 10

CDR3 protein: ASSRLGQGNYGYT
J gene: TRBJ1-2
V gene: TRBV19
CDR3 length: 13

CDR3 protein: ASSLAGASGNTIY
J gene: TRBJ1-3
V gene: TRBV7-8
CDR3 length: 13

CDR3 protein: ASSTIQGAGQPQH
J gene: TRBJ1-5
V gene: TRBV7-8
CDR3 length: 13

CDR3 protein: ATSRGGGQSYTDTQY
J gene: TRBJ2-3
V gene: TRBV15
CDR3 length: 15

CDR3 protein: ASSRVPLAGGQYNEQF
J gene: TRBJ2-1
V gene: TRBV4-1
CDR3 length: 16

CDR3 protein: ASSLGGLAVYEQY
J gene: TRBJ2-7
V gene: TRBV7-3
CDR3 length: 13

CDR3 protein: ASGPRENTIY
J gene: TRBJ1-3
V gene: TRBV2
CDR3 length: 10

CDR3 protein: ASSLAPLGGAETQY
J gene: TRBJ2-5
V gene: TRBV5-1
CDR3 length: 14

CDR3 protein: ASSQGTGNYEQF
J gene: TRBJ2-1
V gene: TRBV14
CDR3 length: 12

CDR3 protein: ARGDRGLIHYGYT
J gene: TRBJ1-2
V gene: TRBV30
CDR3 length: 13

CDR3 protein: ASSLREGLREQY
J gene: TRBJ2-7
V gene: TRBV2
CDR3 length: 12

CDR3 protein: SSSPKIGTADMNTEAF
J gene: TRBJ1-1
V gene: TRBV7-9
CDR3 length: 16

CDR3 protein: ASSPFSGRGTGELF
J gene: TRBJ2-2
V gene: TRBV28
CDR3 length: 14

CDR3 protein: ASSQGAHEQY
J gene: TRBJ2-7
V gene: TRBV9
CDR3 length: 10

CDR3 protein: ASSQVAGEQY
J gene: TRBJ2-7
V gene: TRBV5-6
CDR3 length: 10

CDR3 protein: ASSQQGNTEAF
J gene: TRBJ1-1
V gene: TRBV7-9
CDR3 length: 11

CDR3 protein: ASQGPIQETQY
J gene: TRBJ2-5
V gene: TRBV30
CDR3 length: 11

CDR3 protein: TSRPRGGNEQY
J gene: TRBJ2-7
V gene: TRBV1
CDR3 length: 11

CDR3 protein: ASSLGGAAGVGNTIY
J gene: TRBJ1-3
V gene: TRBV7-6
CDR3 length: 15

CDR3 protein: ASSTARRETQY
J gene: TRBJ2-5
V gene: TRBV2
CDR3 length: 11

CDR3 protein: ASSLDSAATNGYT
J gene: TRBJ1-2
V gene: TRBV7-2
CDR3 length: 13

CDR3 protein: ASSLGGAYTDTQY
J gene: TRBJ2-3
V gene: TRBV9
CDR3 length: 13

CDR3 protein: ASSYTGSWGEQY
J gene: TRBJ2-7
V gene: TRBV27
CDR3 length: 12

CDR3 protein: ASSVQGVNTGELF
J gene: TRBJ2-2
V gene: TRBV9
CDR3 length: 13

CDR3 protein: ASRRGTGPNEKLF
J gene: TRBJ1-4
V gene: TRBV2
CDR3 length: 13

CDR3 protein: AISAPDRGNGYT
J gene: TRBJ1-2
V gene: TRBV10-3
CDR3 length: 12

CDR3 protein: ASSPNSGGRELF
J gene: TRBJ2-2
V gene: TRBV18
CDR3 length: 12

CDR3 protein: ASSPQLGGKPTDTQY
J gene: TRBJ2-3
V gene: TRBV7-3
CDR3 length: 15

CDR3 protein: ASSQGASNQPQH
J gene: TRBJ1-5
V gene: TRBV4-1
CDR3 length: 12

CDR3 protein: ASSPNSHEQY
J gene: TRBJ2-7
V gene: TRBV27
CDR3 length: 10

CDR3 protein: ASARTALDQPQH
J gene: TRBJ1-5
V gene: TRBV19
CDR3 length: 12

CDR3 protein: ASTGTLQETQY
J gene: TRBJ2-5
V gene: TRBV2
CDR3 length: 11

CDR3 protein: ASSLGGQTGELF
J gene: TRBJ2-2
V gene: TRBV7-9
CDR3 length: 12

CDR3 protein: ASSLAPPGDEQF
J gene: TRBJ2-1
V gene: TRBV7-9
CDR3 length: 12

CDR3 protein: ASRQAGTTGELF
J gene: TRBJ2-2
V gene: TRBV6-1
CDR3 length: 12

CDR3 protein: ASSDYQPGPGNTIY
J gene: TRBJ1-3
V gene: TRBV25-1
CDR3 length: 14

CDR3 protein: ASSWTSTDTQY
J gene: TRBJ2-3
V gene: TRBV7-6
CDR3 length: 11

CDR3 protein: ASSHEPGTSGIYNEQF
J gene: TRBJ2-1
V gene: TRBV4-1
CDR3 length: 16

CDR3 protein: ASRVWTSGTYEQY
J gene: TRBJ2-7
V gene: TRBV19
CDR3 length: 13

CDR3 protein: ASSLDLGYT
J gene: TRBJ1-2
V gene: TRBV5-6
CDR3 length: 9

CDR3 protein: ASVDTGELF
J gene: TRBJ2-2
V gene: TRBV19
CDR3 length: 9

CDR3 protein: SGQPRVDTQY
J gene: TRBJ2-3
V gene: TRBV29-1
CDR3 length: 10

CDR3 protein: SSGTSGRETQY
J gene: TRBJ2-5
V gene: TRBV29-1
CDR3 length: 11

CDR3 protein: ASSPSPFGTDTQY
J gene: TRBJ2-3
V gene: TRBV9
CDR3 length: 13